The 9 T cell receptor beta chains given below trace back to one sample, sequenced in a study of T cell responses to AZD1222 COVID-19 vaccine. Sequencing used immunoSEQ multiplex PCR; TCRdb keeps in-frame clones, though not all of them. The sample lists approximately 120,000 clones; about 89% were seen once. The specimen comprised peripheral blood, sampled 28 days after the second AZD1222 dose. These receptors originate from an adult who received the AZD1222 COVID-19 vaccine.

This clone was counted between two and nine times. The DNA of the CDR3 is TGTGCCACCAGCGGGGGTAGCTCTGGAAACACCATATATTTT. This sequence encodes CATSGGSSGNTIYF. The rearrangement uses TRBV15 and TRBJ1-3; D is possibly TRBD1 (5 bases). Trimming left V 5 bases short and J 0 bases short, with 8 bases between. Germline assignment: CDR1 LNHNV and CDR2 YYDKDF (reference sequence). The CDR3 sequence is 14 residues long.

The J gene is TRBJ2-2, the V gene TRBV6-6; possibly TRBD2 for D (5 bases). This CDR3 spans 12 amino acids. Germline-derived CDR1 and CDR2 are MNHNY and SVGAGI (reference sequence). CDR3 coding DNA: TGTGCACTGCGGGTCTACACCGGGGAGCTGTTTTTT. Translation: CALRVYTGELFF.

The chain employs TRBV2 and TRBJ1-2; D is ambiguous. CDR1 and CDR2 (germline): SNHLY, FYNNEI. Trimming left V 7 bases short and J 6 bases short, with 9 bases between. CDR3 size: 11 residues. DNA of the CDR3: TGTGCCAGCATTTGGGGTCATGGCTACACCTTC. This gives the protein CASIWGHGYTF.

The V call is TRBV7-2, the J call TRBJ2-7; D is ambiguous. Germline V lookup: CDR1 SGHTA, CDR2 FQGNSA. This CDR3 contains 14 residues. Trimming took off 4 bases at V and 4 bases at J, with 14 bases between the two ends. This CDR3 reads CASSSTGYKYEQYF. For the CDR3, the DNA is TGTGCCAGCAGCTCTACTGGGTATAAGTACGAGCAGTACTTC.

CDR3 region: CASRTVNSPLHF. In nucleotides, the CDR3 is TGTGCCAGCAGGACAGTGAATTCACCCCTCCACTTT. The chain has TRBV12-3 or TRBV12-4 and TRBJ1-6, with a weak D call TRBD1 (5 bases). V lost 6 bases and J lost 7, with 7 bases in between. This CDR3 is built from 12 residues.

The rearrangement links TRBV29-1 to TRBJ2-1, with D possibly matching TRBD2 (5 bases). Germline CDR1 reads SQVTM; CDR2 reads ANQGSEA. The CDR3 sequence is 10 residues long. Trimming took 6 bases from V and 16 from J, leaving 16 bases between them. The CDR3 DNA reads TGCAGCGTAGGAGACTACCTAACCTTCTTC. Translating it yields CSVGDYLTFF.

The CDR3: CASSLERHLYGYTF. The CDR3 nucleotides are TGTGCCAGCAGCTTGGAGAGGCACCTCTATGGCTACACCTTC. The V gene is TRBV5-4, the J gene TRBJ1-2; D is unclear. Germline lookup yields CDR1 SGHNT and CDR2 YYREEE (reference sequence). Trimming shortened V by 0 bases and J by 4 bases, and 10 bases separated the two germline ends. This CDR3 has 14 amino acids.

The CDR3 is CASSPREGYTF. In DNA, the CDR3 is TGTGCCAGCTCACCACGGGAAGGCTACACCTTC. The rearrangement links TRBV18 to TRBJ1-2, with D hard to call. Trimming left V 1 base short and J 8 bases short, with 5 bases between. The V gene's germline CDR1 is KGHSH and CDR2 LQKENI. This CDR3 is 11 amino acids long.

This clone was picked up a small number of times. CDR3 sequence reads: CASSLGQRTEAFF. CDR3 nucleotide sequence: TGTGCCAGCAGTTTAGGACAGCGGACTGAAGCTTTCTTT. This chain joins TRBV12-3 or TRBV12-4 and TRBJ1-1; possibly TRBD1 for D (5 bases). The V end was cut by 1 base, the J end by 5 bases, with 8 bases between. The CDR3 covers 13 residues.